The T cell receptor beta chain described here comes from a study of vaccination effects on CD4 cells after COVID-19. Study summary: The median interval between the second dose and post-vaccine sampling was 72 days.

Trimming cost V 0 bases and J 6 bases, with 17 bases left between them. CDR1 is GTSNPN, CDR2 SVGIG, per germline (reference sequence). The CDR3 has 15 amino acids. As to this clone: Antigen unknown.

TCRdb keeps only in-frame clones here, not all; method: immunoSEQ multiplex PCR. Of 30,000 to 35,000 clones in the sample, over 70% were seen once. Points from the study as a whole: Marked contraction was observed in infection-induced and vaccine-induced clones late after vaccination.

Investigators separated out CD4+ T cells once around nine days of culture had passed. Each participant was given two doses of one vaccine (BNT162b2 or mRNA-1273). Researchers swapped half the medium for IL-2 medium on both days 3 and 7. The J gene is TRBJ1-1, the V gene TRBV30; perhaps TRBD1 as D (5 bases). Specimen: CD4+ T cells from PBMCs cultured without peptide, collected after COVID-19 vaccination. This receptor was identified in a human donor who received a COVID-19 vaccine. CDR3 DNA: TGTGCCTGGAGTGTACTGACCTTACGGGGGGCTGAAGCTTTCTTT. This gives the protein CAWSVLTLRGAEAFF.